What follows describes a single TCR beta chain. What it binds is not known. Additional DNA sequences in this sample encode the identical CDR3. Use of 60 Vbeta and 13 Jbeta primers characterized the PCR. Method: immunoSEQ multiplex PCR; TCRdb's copy keeps in-frame clones and lacks some. Of some 160,000 clones listed, approximately 81% were seen once; the top ten hold about 2.7%. This entry is derived from a study of cytomegalovirus exposure and HLA in healthy donors. Points from the study as a whole: Looking again later, the authors saw that most CMV-associated TCR beta chains seemed HLA-restricted. Sequences of the TCR beta chain were said to predict the HLA-A and HLA-B alleles of most subjects accurately. 164 TCR beta chains were listed as cytomegalovirus-associated. In a later analysis, HLA-C alleles had the fewest associated TCRs, DRB1 alleles the most.

Trimming took off 0 bases at V and 1 base at J, with 7 bases between the two ends. Germline loops: CDR1 LNHNV, CDR2 YYDKDF (reference sequence). The CDR3 is 15 residues long. J is TRBJ2-1 and V is TRBV15; TRBD2 might be the D (6 bases). The sequenced sample consisted of PBMCs. This receptor was taken from a man aged 30-40 years in good health and CMV-seropositive. The CDR3 protein is CATSRERGSYNEQFF. For the CDR3, the DNA is TGTGCCACCAGCAGAGAACGGGGGTCCTACAATGAGCAGTTCTTC. The full variable domain, its missing parts supplied by reference TRBV15 and TRBJ2-1, is DAMVIQNPRYQVTQFGKPVTLSCSQTLNHNVMYWYQQKSSQAPKLLFHYYDKDFNNEADTPDNFQSRRPNTSFCFLDIRSPGLGDTAMYLCATSRERGSYNEQFFGPGTRLTVL.